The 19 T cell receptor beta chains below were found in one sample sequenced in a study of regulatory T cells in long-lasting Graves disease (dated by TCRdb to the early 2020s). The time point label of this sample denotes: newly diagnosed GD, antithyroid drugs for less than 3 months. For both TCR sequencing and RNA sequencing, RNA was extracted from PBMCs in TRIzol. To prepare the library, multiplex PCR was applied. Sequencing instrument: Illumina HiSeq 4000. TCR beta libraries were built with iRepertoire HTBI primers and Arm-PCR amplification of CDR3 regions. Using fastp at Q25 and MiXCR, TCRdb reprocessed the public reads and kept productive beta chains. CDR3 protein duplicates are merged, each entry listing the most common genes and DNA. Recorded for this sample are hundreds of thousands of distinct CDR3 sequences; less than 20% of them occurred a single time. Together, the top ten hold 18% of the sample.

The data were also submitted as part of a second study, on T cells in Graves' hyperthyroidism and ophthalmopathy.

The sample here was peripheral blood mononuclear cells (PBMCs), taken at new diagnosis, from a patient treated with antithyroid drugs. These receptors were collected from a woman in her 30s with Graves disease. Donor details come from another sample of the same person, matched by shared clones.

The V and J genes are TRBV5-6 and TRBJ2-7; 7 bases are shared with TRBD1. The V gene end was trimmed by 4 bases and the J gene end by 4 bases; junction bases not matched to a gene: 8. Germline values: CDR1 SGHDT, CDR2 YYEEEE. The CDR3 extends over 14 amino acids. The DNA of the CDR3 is TGTGCCAGCAGCAACAGGGGAGCTCGGTACGAGCAGTACTTC. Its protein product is CASSNRGARYEQYF.

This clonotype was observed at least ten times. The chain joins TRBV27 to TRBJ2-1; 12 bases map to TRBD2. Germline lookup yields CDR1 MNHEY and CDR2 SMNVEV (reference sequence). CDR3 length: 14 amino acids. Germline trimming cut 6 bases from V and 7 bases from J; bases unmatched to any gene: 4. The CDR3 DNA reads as TGTGCCAGCAGGTCTAGCGGGAGGGTAAATGAGCAGTTCTTC. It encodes CASRSSGRVNEQFF.

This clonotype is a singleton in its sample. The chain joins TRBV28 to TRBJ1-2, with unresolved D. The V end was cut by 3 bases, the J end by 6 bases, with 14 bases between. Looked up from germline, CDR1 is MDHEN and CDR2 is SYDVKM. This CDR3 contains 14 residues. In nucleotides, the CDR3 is TGTGCCAGCAGTTTGGGTGTGTGGAGCAATGGCTACACCTTC. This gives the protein CASSLGVWSNGYTF.

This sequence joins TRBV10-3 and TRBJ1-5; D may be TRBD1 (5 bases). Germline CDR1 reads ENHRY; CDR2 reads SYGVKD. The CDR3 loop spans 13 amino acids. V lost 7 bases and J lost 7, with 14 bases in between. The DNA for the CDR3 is TGTGCCATCAATGGGGCGCGGGAGCAGCCCCAGCATTTT. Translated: CAINGAREQPQHF.

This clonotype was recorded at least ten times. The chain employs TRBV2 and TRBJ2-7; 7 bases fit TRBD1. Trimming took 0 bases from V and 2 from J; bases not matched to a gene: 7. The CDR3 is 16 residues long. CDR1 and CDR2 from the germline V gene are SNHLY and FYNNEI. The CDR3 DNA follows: TGTGCCAGCAGTGAAGCGCTCGACAGGGACCCCTACGAGCAGTACTTC. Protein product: CASSEALDRDPYEQYF.

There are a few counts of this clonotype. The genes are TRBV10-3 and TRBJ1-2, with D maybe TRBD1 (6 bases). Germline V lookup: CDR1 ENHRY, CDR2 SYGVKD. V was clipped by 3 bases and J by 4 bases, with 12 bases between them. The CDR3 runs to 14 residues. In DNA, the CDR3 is TGTGCCATCAGTGAACTAGGGACATCCTATGGCTACACCTTC. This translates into CAISELGTSYGYTF.

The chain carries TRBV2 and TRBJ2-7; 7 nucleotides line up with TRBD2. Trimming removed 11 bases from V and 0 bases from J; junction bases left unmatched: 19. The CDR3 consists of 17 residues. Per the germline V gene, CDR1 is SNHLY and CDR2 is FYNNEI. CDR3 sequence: CAWGGDPSYSSSYEQYF. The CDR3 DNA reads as TGTGCCTGGGGGGGGGACCCTAGTTACTCTTCCTCCTACGAGCAGTACTTC.

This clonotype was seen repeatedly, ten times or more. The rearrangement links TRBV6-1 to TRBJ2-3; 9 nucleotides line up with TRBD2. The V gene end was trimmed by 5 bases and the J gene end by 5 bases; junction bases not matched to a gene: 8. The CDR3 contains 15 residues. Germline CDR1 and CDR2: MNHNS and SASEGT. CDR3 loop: CASSTVAGAGDTQYF. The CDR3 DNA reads TGTGCCAGCAGTACTGTAGCGGGAGCGGGAGATACGCAGTATTTT.

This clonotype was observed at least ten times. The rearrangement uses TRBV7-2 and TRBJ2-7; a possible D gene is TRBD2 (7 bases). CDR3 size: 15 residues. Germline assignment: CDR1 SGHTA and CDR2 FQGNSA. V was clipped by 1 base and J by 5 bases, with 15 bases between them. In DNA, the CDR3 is TGTGCCAGCAGCTTAGAGGCCCGGGGGGCCCACGAGCAGTACTTC. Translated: CASSLEARGAHEQYF.

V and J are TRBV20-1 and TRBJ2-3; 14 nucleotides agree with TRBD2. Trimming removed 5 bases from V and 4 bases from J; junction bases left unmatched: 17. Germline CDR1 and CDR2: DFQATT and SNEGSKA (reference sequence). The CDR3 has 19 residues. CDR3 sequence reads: CSAGTYPGTSGRLADTQYF. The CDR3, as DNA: TGCAGTGCTGGAACCTACCCCGGGACTAGCGGGAGACTGGCAGATACGCAGTATTTT.

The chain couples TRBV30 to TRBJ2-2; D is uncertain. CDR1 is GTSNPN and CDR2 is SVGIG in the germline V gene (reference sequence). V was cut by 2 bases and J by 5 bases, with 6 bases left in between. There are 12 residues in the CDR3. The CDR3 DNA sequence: TGTGCCTGGAGTTTACAAACCGGGGAGCTGTTTTTT. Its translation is CAWSLQTGELFF. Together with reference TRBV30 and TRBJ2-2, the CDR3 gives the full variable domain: SQTIHQWPATLVQPVGSPLSLECTVEGTSNPNLYWYRQAAGRGLQLLFYSVGIGQISSEVPQNLSASRPQDRQFILSSKKLLLSDSGFYLCAWSLQTGELFFGEGSRLTVL.

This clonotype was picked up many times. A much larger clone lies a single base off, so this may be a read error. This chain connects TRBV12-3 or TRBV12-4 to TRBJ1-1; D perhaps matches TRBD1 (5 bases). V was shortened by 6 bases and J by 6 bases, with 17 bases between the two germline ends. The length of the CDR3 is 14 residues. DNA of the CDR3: TGTGCCAGCAGACCGGGACGGAAGATCGCTGAAGCTTTCTTT. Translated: CASRPGRKIAEAFF.

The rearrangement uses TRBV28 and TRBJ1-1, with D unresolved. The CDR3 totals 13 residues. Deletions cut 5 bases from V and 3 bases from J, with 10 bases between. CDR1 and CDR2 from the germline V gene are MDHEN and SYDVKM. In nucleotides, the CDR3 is TGTGCCAGCAGTAACCTACGAGACACTGAAGCTTTCTTT. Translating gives CASSNLRDTEAFF. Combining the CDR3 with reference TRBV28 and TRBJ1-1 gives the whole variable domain DVKVTQSSRYLVKRTGEKVFLECVQDMDHENMFWYRQDPGLGLRLIYFSYDVKMKEKGDIPEGYSVSREKKERFSLILESASTNQTSMYLCASSNLRDTEAFFGQGTRLTVV.

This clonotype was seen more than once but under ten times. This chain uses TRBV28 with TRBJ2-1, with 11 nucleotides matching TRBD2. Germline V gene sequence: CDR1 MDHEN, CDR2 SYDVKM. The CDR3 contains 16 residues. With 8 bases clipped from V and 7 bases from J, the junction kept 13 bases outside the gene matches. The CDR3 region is CASGSSVAGGWNEQFF. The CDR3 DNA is TGTGCCAGCGGGTCGTCCGTAGCGGGAGGGTGGAATGAGCAGTTCTTC. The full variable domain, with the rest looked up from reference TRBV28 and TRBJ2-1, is DVKVTQSSRYLVKRTGEKVFLECVQDMDHENMFWYRQDPGLGLRLIYFSYDVKMKEKGDIPEGYSVSREKKERFSLILESASTNQTSMYLCASGSSVAGGWNEQFFGPGTRLTVL.

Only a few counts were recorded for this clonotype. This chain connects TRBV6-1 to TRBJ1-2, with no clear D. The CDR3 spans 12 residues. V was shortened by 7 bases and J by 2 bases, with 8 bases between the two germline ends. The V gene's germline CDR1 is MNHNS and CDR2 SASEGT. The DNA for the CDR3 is TGTGCCAGCAAGGATACGAACTATGGCTACACCTTC. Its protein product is CASKDTNYGYTF.

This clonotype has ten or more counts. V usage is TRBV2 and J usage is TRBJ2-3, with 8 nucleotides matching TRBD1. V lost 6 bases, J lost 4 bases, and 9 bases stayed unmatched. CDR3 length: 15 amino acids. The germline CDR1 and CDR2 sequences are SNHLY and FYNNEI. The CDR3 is CASRRGQGDADTQYF. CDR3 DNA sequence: TGTGCCAGCAGACGCGGACAGGGTGACGCAGATACGCAGTATTTT.

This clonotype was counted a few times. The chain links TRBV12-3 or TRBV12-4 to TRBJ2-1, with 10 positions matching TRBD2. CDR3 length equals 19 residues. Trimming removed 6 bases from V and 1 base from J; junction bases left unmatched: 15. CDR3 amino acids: CASSLTSGQRKRSYNEQFF. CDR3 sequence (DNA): TGTGCCAGCAGCTTGACTAGCGGGCAAAGAAAGAGGTCCTACAATGAGCAGTTCTTC.

The CDR3 DNA follows: TGCGCCAGCAGCTTGCGTGCGGGATCCAACAATGAGCAGTTCTTC. Protein sequence: CASSLRAGSNNEQFF. The chain carries TRBV5-1 and TRBJ2-1, with D maybe TRBD2 (6 bases). The CDR3 is made up of 15 amino acids. Germline CDR1 reads SGHRS; CDR2 reads YFSETQ. V shed 1 base and J shed 5 bases, with 13 bases lying between them. Full variable domain (outside the CDR3, taken from reference TRBV5-1 and TRBJ2-1): KAGVTQTPRYLIKTRGQQVTLSCSPISGHRSVSWYQQTPGQGLQFLFEYFSETQRNKGNFPGRFSGRQFSNSRSEMNVSTLELGDSALYLCASSLRAGSNNEQFFGPGTRLTVL.

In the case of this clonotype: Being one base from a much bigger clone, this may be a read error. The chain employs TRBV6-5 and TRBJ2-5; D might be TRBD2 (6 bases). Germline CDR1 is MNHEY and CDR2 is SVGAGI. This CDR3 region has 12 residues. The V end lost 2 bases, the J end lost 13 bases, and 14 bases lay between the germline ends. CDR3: CASSYRERALYF. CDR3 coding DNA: TGTGCCAGCAGTTACAGGGAGCGGGCTTTGTACTTC.